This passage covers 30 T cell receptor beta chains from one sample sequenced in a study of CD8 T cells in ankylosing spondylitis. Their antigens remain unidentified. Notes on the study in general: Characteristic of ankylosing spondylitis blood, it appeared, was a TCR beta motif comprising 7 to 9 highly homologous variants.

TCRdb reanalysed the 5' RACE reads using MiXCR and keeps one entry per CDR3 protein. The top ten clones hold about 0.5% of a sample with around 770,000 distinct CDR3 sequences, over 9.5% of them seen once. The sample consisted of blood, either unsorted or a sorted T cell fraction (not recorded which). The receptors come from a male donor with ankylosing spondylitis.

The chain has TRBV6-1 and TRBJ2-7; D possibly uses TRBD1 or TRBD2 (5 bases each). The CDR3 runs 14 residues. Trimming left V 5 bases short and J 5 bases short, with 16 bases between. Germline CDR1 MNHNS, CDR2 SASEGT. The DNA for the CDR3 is TGTGCCAGCAGTCGAGGGGCGTGGGAGAACGAGCAGTACTTC. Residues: CASSRGAWENEQYF.

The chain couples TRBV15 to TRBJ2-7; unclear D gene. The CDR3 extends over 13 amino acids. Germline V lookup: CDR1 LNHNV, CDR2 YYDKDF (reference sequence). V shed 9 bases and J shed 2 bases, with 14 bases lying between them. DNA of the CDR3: TGTGCCACGGGAATGGCGATCACCTACGAGCAGTACTTC. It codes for CATGMAITYEQYF.

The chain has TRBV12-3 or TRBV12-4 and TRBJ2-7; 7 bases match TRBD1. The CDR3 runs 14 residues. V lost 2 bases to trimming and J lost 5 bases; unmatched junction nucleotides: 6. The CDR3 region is CASSLRQGRDEQYF. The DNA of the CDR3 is TGTGCCAGCAGTTTAAGACAGGGCAGGGACGAGCAGTACTTC.

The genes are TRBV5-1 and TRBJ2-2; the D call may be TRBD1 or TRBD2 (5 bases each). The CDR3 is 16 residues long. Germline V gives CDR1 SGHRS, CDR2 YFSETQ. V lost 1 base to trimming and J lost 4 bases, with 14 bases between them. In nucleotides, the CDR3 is TGCGCCAGCAGCTTGTTTGGGGCAGGGAGCACCGGGGAGCTGTTTTTT. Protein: CASSLFGAGSTGELFF. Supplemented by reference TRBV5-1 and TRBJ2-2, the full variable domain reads KAGVTQTPRYLIKTRGQQVTLSCSPISGHRSVSWYQQTPGQGLQFLFEYFSETQRNKGNFPGRFSGRQFSNSRSEMNVSTLELGDSALYLCASSLFGAGSTGELFFGEGSRLTVL.

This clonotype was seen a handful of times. The CDR3 sequence: CAWSPGPVYGYTF. CDR3 in DNA: TGTGCCTGGAGTCCGGGACCAGTCTATGGCTACACCTTC. The chain is built from TRBV30 and TRBJ1-2; weak D call: TRBD1 (5 bases). Germline V gene data show CDR1 as GTSNPN and CDR2 as SVGIG (reference sequence). Deletions cut 2 bases from V and 4 bases from J, with 11 bases between. The CDR3 loop spans 13 amino acids.

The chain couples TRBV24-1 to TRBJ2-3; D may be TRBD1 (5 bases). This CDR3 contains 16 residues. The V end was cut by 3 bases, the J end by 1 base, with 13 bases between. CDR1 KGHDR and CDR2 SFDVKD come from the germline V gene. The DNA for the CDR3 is TGTGCCACCAGTGATGTACGCGTAGGGGGCACAGATACGCAGTATTTT. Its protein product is CATSDVRVGGTDTQYF.

CDR3 coding DNA: TGTGCCAGCAGTTTAAAGGCACGCTACGAGCAGTACTTC. This gives the protein CASSLKARYEQYF. J is TRBJ2-7 and V is TRBV12-3 or TRBV12-4; D is unresolved. There are 13 residues in the CDR3. V lost 2 bases, J lost 3 bases, and 8 bases lay in between.

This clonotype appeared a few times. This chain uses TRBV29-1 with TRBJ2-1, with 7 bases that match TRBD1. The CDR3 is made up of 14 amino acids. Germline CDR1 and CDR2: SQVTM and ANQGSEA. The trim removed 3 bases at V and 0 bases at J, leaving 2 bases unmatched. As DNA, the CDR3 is TGCAGCGTTGATTCAGGGGGCTCCTACAATGAGCAGTTCTTC. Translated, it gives CSVDSGGSYNEQFF.

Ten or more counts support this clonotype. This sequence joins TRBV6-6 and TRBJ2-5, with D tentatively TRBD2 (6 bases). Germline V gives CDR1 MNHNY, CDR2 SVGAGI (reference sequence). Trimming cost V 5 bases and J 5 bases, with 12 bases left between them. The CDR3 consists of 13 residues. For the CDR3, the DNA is TGTGCCAGCAGTGGGGGGTTCGGGGAGACCCAGTACTTC. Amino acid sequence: CASSGGFGETQYF.

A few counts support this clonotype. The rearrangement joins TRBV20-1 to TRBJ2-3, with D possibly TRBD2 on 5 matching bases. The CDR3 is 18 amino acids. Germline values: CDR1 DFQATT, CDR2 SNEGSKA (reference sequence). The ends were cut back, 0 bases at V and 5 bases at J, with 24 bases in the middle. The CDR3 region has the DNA TGCAGTGCTAGAGATCCTGCCGGAGCGGCCAAAACTGGAGATACGCAGTATTTT. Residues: CSARDPAGAAKTGDTQYF.

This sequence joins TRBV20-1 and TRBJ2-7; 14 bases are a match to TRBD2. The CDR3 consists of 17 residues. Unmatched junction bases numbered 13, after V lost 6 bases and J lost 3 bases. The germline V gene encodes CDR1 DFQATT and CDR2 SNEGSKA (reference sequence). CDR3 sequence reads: CSAIGTSGRMKFYEQYF. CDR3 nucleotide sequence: TGCAGTGCCATCGGGACTAGCGGGAGAATGAAGTTCTACGAGCAGTACTTC.

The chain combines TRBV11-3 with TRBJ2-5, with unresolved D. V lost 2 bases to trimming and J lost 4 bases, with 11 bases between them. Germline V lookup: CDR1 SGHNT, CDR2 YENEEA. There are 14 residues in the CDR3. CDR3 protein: CASSLSRGSETQYF. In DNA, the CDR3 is TGTGCCAGCAGCTTATCGCGTGGTTCAGAGACCCAGTACTTC.

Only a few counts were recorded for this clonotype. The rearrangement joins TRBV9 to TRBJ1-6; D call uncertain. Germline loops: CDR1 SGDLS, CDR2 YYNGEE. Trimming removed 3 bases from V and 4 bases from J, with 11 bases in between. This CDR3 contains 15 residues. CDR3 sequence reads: CASSDPGSYNSPLHF. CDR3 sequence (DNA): TGTGCCAGCAGCGACCCGGGTTCTTATAATTCACCCCTCCACTTT. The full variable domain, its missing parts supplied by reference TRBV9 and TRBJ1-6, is DSGVTQTPKHLITATGQRVTLRCSPRSGDLSVYWYQQSLDQGLQFLIQYYNGEERAKGNILERFSAQQFPDLHSELNLSSLELGDSALYFCASSDPGSYNSPLHFGNGTRLTVT.

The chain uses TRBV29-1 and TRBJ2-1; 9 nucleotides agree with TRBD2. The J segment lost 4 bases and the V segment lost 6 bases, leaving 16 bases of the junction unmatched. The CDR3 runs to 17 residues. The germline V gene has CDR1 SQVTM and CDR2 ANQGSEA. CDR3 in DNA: TGCAGCGTCGGTAGGGCCAGCGGGGGGACTCTATACAATGAGCAGTTCTTC. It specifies CSVGRASGGTLYNEQFF.

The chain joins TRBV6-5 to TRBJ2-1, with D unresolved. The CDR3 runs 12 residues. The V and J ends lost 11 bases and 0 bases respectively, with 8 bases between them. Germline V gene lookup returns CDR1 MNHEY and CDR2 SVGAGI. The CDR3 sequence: CAAASSYNEQFF. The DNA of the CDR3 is TGTGCCGCCGCGAGCTCCTACAATGAGCAGTTCTTC.

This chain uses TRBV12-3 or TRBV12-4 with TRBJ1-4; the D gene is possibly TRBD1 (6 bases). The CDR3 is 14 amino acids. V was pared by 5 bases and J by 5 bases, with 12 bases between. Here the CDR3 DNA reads TGTGCCAGCAGTGATCGGACAGAGAATGAAAAACTGTTTTTT. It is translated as CASSDRTENEKLFF.

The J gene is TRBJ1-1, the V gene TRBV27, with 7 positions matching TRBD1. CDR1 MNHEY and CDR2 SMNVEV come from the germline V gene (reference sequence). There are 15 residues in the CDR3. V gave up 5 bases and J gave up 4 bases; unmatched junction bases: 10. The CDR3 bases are TGTGCCAGCAGTACCCAGATTTCAGGGGGCACTGAAGCTTTCTTT. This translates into CASSTQISGGTEAFF.

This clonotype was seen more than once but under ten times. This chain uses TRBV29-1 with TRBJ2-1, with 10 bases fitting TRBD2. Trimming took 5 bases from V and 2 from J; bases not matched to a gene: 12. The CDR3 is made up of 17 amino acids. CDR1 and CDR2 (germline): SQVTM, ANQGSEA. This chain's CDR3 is CSVQSLAGEKTYNEQFF. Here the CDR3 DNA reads TGCAGCGTTCAAAGCCTAGCGGGAGAGAAGACCTACAATGAGCAGTTCTTC.

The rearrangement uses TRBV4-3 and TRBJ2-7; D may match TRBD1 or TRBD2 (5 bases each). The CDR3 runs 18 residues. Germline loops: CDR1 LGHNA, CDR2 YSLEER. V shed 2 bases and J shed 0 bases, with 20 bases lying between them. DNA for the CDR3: TGCGCCAGCAGCCAACCCTTAGGGAGACAGTTTTACTCCTACGAGCAGTACTTC. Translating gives CASSQPLGRQFYSYEQYF.

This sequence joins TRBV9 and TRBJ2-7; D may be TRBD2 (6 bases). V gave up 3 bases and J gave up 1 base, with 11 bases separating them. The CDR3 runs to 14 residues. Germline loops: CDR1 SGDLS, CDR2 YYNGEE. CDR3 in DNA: TGTGCCAGCAGCGGGAAAGGAGGGTCCTACGAGCAGTACTTC. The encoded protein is CASSGKGGSYEQYF.

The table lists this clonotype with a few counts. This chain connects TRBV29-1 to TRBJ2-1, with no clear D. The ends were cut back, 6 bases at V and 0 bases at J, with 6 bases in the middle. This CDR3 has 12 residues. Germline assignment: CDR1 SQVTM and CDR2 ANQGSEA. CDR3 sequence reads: CSVAISYNEQFF. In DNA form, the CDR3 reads TGCAGCGTCGCCATCTCCTACAATGAGCAGTTCTTC.

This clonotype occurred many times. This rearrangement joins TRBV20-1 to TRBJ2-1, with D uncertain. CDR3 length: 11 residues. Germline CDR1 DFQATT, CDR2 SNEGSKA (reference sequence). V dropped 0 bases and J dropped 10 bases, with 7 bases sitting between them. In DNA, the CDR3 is TGCAGTGCTAGAGATAGGGCCGAGCAGTTCTTC. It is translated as CSARDRAEQFF.

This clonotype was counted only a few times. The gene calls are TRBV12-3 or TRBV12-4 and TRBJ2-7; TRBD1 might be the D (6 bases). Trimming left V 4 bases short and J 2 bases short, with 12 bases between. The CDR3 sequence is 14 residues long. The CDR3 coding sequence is TGTGCCAGCAGTTCTCCGGGACACCCCTACGAGCAGTACTTC. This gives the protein CASSSPGHPYEQYF.

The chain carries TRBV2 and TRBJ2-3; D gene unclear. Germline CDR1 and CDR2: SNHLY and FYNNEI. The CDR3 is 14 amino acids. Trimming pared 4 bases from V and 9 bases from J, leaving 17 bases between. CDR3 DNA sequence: TGTGCCAGCAGTGGTGGTAGACAAGGTATCACGCAGTATTTT. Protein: CASSGGRQGITQYF. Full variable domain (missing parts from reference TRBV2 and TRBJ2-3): EPEVTQTPSHQVTQMGQEVILRCVPISNHLYFYWYRQILGQKVEFLVSFYNNEISEKSEIFDDQFSVERPDGSNFTLKIRSTKLEDSAMYFCASSGGRQGITQYFGPGTRLTVL.

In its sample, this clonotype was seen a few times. Here the CDR3 reads CASSLDRDREGFGNTEAFF. CDR3 bases: TGCGCCAGCAGCTTGGACCGGGACAGGGAAGGGTTCGGTAACACTGAAGCTTTCTTT. This chain connects TRBV5-1 to TRBJ1-1; TRBD1 agrees at 9 bases. The germline CDR1 and CDR2 sequences are SGHRS and YFSETQ. This CDR3 contains 19 residues. Unmatched junction bases numbered 14, after V lost 0 bases and J lost 2 bases. Using reference TRBV5-1 and TRBJ1-1 for the parts outside the CDR3, the full variable domain is KAGVTQTPRYLIKTRGQQVTLSCSPISGHRSVSWYQQTPGQGLQFLFEYFSETQRNKGNFPGRFSGRQFSNSRSEMNVSTLELGDSALYLCASSLDRDREGFGNTEAFFGQGTRLTVV.

The CDR3 sequence: CASSQEQSSYEQYF. The CDR3 region has the DNA TGCGCCAGCAGCCAAGAGCAAAGCTCCTACGAGCAGTACTTC. The genes are TRBV4-1 and TRBJ2-7, with D hard to call. Trimming pared 0 bases from V and 0 bases from J, leaving 6 bases between. Germline values: CDR1 MGHRA, CDR2 YSYEKL. The CDR3 runs 14 residues.

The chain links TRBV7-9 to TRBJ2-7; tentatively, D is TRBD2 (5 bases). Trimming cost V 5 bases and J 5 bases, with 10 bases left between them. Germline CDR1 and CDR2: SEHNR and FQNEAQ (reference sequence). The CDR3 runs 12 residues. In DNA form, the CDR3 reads TGTGCCAGCAGCCCGGGAAGAAACGAGCAGTACTTC. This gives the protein CASSPGRNEQYF. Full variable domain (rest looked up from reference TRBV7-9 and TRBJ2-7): DTGVSQNPRHKITKRGQNVTFRCDPISEHNRLYWYRQTLGQGPEFLTYFQNEAQLEKSRLLSDRFSAERPKGSFSTLEIQRTEQGDSAMYLCASSPGRNEQYFGPGTRLTVT.

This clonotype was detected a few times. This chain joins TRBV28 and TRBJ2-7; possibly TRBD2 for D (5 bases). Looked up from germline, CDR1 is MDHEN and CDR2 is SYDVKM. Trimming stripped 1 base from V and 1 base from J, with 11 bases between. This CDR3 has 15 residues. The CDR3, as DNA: TGTGCCAGCAGTTTATTCGGGGTTGTTTCCTACGAGCAGTACTTC. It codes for CASSLFGVVSYEQYF.

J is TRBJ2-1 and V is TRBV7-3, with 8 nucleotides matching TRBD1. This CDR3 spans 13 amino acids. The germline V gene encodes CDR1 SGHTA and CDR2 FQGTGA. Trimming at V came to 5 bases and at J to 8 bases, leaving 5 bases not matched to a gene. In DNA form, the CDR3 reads TGTGCCAGCAGCGCACAGGGGGGAGATGAGCAGTTCTTC. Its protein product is CASSAQGGDEQFF.

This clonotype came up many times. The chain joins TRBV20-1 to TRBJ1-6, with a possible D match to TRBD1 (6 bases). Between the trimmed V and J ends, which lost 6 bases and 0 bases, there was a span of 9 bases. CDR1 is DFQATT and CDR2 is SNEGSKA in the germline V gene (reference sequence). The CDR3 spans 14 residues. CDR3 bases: TGCAGTGCCGGACAGAGCTCCTATAATTCACCCCTCCACTTT. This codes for CSAGQSSYNSPLHF.